Sequencing of this T cell receptor beta chain was carried out in a study of T cell responses to AZD1222 COVID-19 vaccine. Trimming at V came to 1 base and at J to 2 bases, leaving 5 bases not matched to a gene. Germline V CDR1 and CDR2: GTSNPN, SVGIG (reference sequence). The CDR3 is made up of 17 amino acids. This clone was observed a single time. Its target is not known. Method: immunoSEQ multiplex PCR; TCRdb's copy keeps in-frame clones and lacks some. The data contain 50,000 to 70,000 clones, 85% to 90% of them singletons. Study-level results: Seropositive at baseline were only a handful of AZD1222 recipients. White British donors predominated, females outnumbered males, and clonal diversity was possibly underestimated. Targets within unmutated variant regions were reportedly found for nearly half of spike-specific TCRs.

The origin of this receptor is an adult in good health. The material sequenced was peripheral blood, taken on day 0 of MenACWY control vaccination. This chain links TRBV30 with TRBJ2-2, with 12 bases matching TRBD2. For the CDR3, the DNA is TGTGCCTGGAGTGGCGGACTAGCGGGATTCAACACCGGGGAGCTGTTTTTT. It codes for CAWSGGLAGFNTGELFF. Looking up the rest from reference TRBV30 and TRBJ2-2 gives the full variable domain: SQTIHQWPATLVQPVGSPLSLECTVEGTSNPNLYWYRQAAGRGLQLLFYSVGIGQISSEVPQNLSASRPQDRQFILSSKKLLLSDSGFYLCAWSGGLAGFNTGELFFGEGSRLTVL.